These 11 T cell receptor beta chains were sequenced from one sample in a study of T cell responses to AZD1222 COVID-19 vaccine (dated by TCRdb to about 2021). The library came from the immunoSEQ multiplex PCR assay. Held by TCRdb, this immuneACCESS table contains in-frame sequences only and omits some clones. Under half of the omission traces to an unresolved V gene where checked; the cause of the rest is unknown. The sample table contains 250,000 to 300,000 clones; only one count was recorded for approximately 94% of them. Clones ranked in the top ten supply 0.55% of the sample. In light of the paper, this sample's time point label describes: about 28 days (+/-7) after the second vaccine dose. This specimen was peripheral blood, taken 28 days after the second AZD1222 dose. The receptors here all came from an adult who received the AZD1222 COVID-19 vaccine.

The CDR3 bases are TGTGCCAGTAAGATAGGCCAGGGTGAGCCCCAGCATTTT. This sequence encodes CASKIGQGEPQHF. The chain couples TRBV19 to TRBJ1-5; D possibly corresponds to TRBD1 (5 bases). Between the trimmed V and J ends, which lost 7 bases and 8 bases, there was a span of 15 bases. This CDR3 comprises 13 residues. Looked up from germline, CDR1 is LNHDA and CDR2 is SQIVND (reference sequence). Using reference TRBV19 and TRBJ1-5 for the parts outside the CDR3, the full variable domain is DGGITQSPKYLFRKEGQNVTLSCEQNLNHDAMYWYRQDPGQGLRLIYYSQIVNDFQKGDIAEGYSVSREKKESFPLTVTSAQKNPTAFYLCASKIGQGEPQHFGDGTRLSIL.

The chain is built from TRBV25-1 and TRBJ2-1; TRBD2 matches at 7 bases. CDR3 length: 13 residues. CDR1 and CDR2 from the germline V gene are MGHDK and SYGVNS. V shed 7 bases, J shed 8 bases, and the junction held 8 bases outside the gene matches. Here the CDR3 DNA reads TGTGCCAGCACCTCAAGCGGGAAGTATGAGCAGTTCTTC. This gives the protein CASTSSGKYEQFF.

About this clone: Other DNA sequences of this sample code for an identical CDR3. The chain is built from TRBV20-1 and TRBJ2-2; D is unclear. Deletions cut 2 bases from V and 8 bases from J, with 6 bases between. This CDR3 spans 11 amino acids. The V gene's germline CDR1 is DFQATT and CDR2 SNEGSKA (reference sequence). The CDR3: CSARSLGELFF. As DNA, the CDR3 is TGCAGTGCTAGATCCCTTGGGGAGCTGTTTTTT.

V usage is TRBV4-3 and J usage is TRBJ1-4; 8 bases fit TRBD1. There are 15 residues in the CDR3. Germline CDR1 reads LGHNA; CDR2 reads YSLEER. The ends lost 4 bases at V and 6 bases at J; junction bases unmatched: 7. The CDR3: CASSLSDRDDEKLFF. The CDR3 DNA reads as TGCGCCAGCAGCCTCTCGGACAGGGACGATGAAAAACTGTTTTTT.

The chain employs TRBV28 and TRBJ1-4; a possible D gene is TRBD1 (5 bases). This CDR3 comprises 16 residues. The germline V and J ends were trimmed by 9 bases and 1 base, with 18 bases remaining between them. The germline V gene encodes CDR1 MDHEN and CDR2 SYDVKM. DNA of the CDR3: TGTGCCAGTTCCCCGGGGGGAGTGGGAACTAATGAAAAACTGTTTTTT. Its protein is CASSPGGVGTNEKLFF.

V usage is TRBV18 and J usage is TRBJ2-3; D gene ambiguous. Trimming removed 6 bases at V and 0 bases at J, with 10 bases between. The length of the CDR3 is 14 residues. Germline loops: CDR1 KGHSH, CDR2 LQKENI. CDR3 sequence reads: CASSLGSSTDTQYF. In nucleotides, the CDR3 is TGTGCCAGCTCCCTGGGTTCTAGCACAGATACGCAGTATTTT.

This chain uses TRBV10-3 with TRBJ1-1; D unresolved. Looked up from germline, CDR1 is ENHRY and CDR2 is SYGVKD. Trimming left V 3 bases short and J 7 bases short, with 12 bases between. This CDR3 is 13 amino acids long. CDR3 sequence reads: CAISEGGPFEAFF. In DNA form, the CDR3 reads TGTGCCATCAGTGAAGGCGGGCCCTTTGAAGCTTTCTTT.

The J gene is TRBJ2-2, the V gene TRBV2; D unclear. V shed 1 base and J shed 6 bases, with 6 bases lying between them. CDR1 is SNHLY, CDR2 FYNNEI, per germline. This CDR3 region has 13 residues. The CDR3 region is CASSEDSAGELFF. DNA of the CDR3: TGTGCCAGCAGTGAAGACAGCGCCGGGGAGCTGTTTTTT.

The CDR3 is CASSLLKLYEQYF. For the CDR3, the DNA is TGTGCCAGCAGCCTTCTAAAACTCTACGAGCAGTACTTC. V usage is TRBV11-3 and J usage is TRBJ2-7; D not resolved. V lost 5 bases and J lost 3, with 11 bases in between. In germline, CDR1 is SGHNT, CDR2 YENEEA. The CDR3 runs to 13 residues.

V is TRBV3-1 (or the pseudogene TRBV3-2) and J is TRBJ1-1; the D is unclear. Germline loops: CDR1 LGHDT, CDR2 YNNKEL (reference sequence). This CDR3 has 13 residues. Trimming took off 2 bases at V and 3 bases at J, with 7 bases between the two ends. In nucleotides, the CDR3 is TGTGCCAGCAGCCAACCGCCGGACACTGAAGCTTTCTTT. Protein: CASSQPPDTEAFF.

The chain links TRBV5-1 to TRBJ2-7; 9 bases fit TRBD1. There are 15 residues in the CDR3. CDR1 SGHRS and CDR2 YFSETQ come from the germline V gene. With 2 bases clipped from V and 5 bases from J, the junction kept 8 bases outside the gene matches. In DNA, the CDR3 is TGCGCCAGCAGCTTCCTGGGACAGGGAAATGACGAGCAGTACTTC. Its translation is CASSFLGQGNDEQYF.